This T cell receptor beta chain was obtained from a study of post-analysis software for immune sequencing data. Study-wide background: Both relapsing-remitting and secondary progressive multiple sclerosis featured among the disease courses, as did progressive-relapsing multiple sclerosis.

The TCR beta cDNA libraries contained unique molecular identifiers. Some 500,000 cDNA molecules were obtained from around 0.96 to 9.9 million T cells. TCRdb reanalysed the PCR reads using MiXCR and keeps one entry per CDR3 protein. The top ten hold approximately 11% of the sample, which has hundreds of thousands of distinct CDR3 sequences, approximately 59% seen once. This clonotype was seen more than once but under ten times. The antigen is not known. Study-wide results and caveats: Controls showed significantly higher normalized Chao1 diversity than did multiple sclerosis patients. The authors found that F measure strongly co-clustered same-batch samples.

Sequenced: blood. The origin of this receptor is a girl aged 2-10 years with multiple sclerosis.

CDR3 residues: CASSPETGNGYTF. In nucleotides, the CDR3 is TGTGCCAGCAGCCCGGAGACAGGGAATGGCTACACCTTC. The rearrangement uses TRBV5-5 and TRBJ1-2; 7 positions agree with TRBD1. Germline lookup yields CDR1 SGHKS and CDR2 YYEKEE (reference sequence). Trimming at V came to 4 bases and at J to 6 bases, leaving 6 bases not matched to a gene. The CDR3 spans 13 residues.